Below, 12 T cell receptor beta chains from the same sample are listed, as sequenced in a study of blood T cell repertoires in COVID-19. TCRdb's table, derived via immunoSEQ multiplex PCR, lists solely in-frame clones and lacks some. The sample has about 30,000 clones, approximately 67% seen once. The material sequenced was peripheral blood. The receptors were gathered from a human donor in a cohort sampled during active COVID-19.

The chain uses TRBV14 and TRBJ1-1; D is ambiguous. CDR1 SGHDN and CDR2 FVKESK come from the germline V gene. V lost 4 bases to trimming and J lost 7 bases, with 13 bases between them. The CDR3 has 13 residues. The CDR3 loop reads CASSLYGGGEAFF. CDR3 nucleotide sequence: TGTGCCAGCAGCCTCTATGGAGGAGGTGAAGCTTTCTTT.

The chain is built from TRBV11-1 and TRBJ2-7; TRBD2 agrees at 9 bases. Germline trimming cut 4 bases from V and 5 bases from J; bases unmatched to any gene: 9. CDR1 and CDR2 (germline): SGHAT, FQDESV (reference sequence). The CDR3 spans 15 residues. In DNA form, the CDR3 reads TGTGCCAGCAGCTCAGGGACTAGCTCTATCGACGAGCAGTACTTC. As protein: CASSSGTSSIDEQYF.

The genes are TRBV6-5 and TRBJ1-5, with a weak D call TRBD1 (5 bases). This CDR3 comprises 14 residues. Germline V gene lookup returns CDR1 MNHEY and CDR2 SVGAGI. V shed 7 bases and J shed 0 bases, with 10 bases lying between them. CDR3 nucleotides: TGTGCCAGCACTACAGGTGATAGCAATCAGCCCCAGCATTTT. Protein sequence: CASTTGDSNQPQHF.

The chain has TRBV5-1 and TRBJ2-7; D possibly corresponds to TRBD1 (5 bases). V lost 2 bases to trimming and J lost 1 base, with 7 bases between them. The CDR3 consists of 13 residues. In germline, CDR1 is SGHRS, CDR2 YFSETQ. CDR3 protein: CASSLYRSYEQYF. CDR3 coding DNA: TGCGCCAGCAGCTTATACAGGTCCTACGAGCAGTACTTC.

The CDR3 region is CASSSPRDSGNTIYF. CDR3 sequence (DNA): TGTGCCAGCAGCTCCCCCAGGGACTCTGGAAACACCATATATTTT. This chain connects TRBV11-2 to TRBJ1-3; tentatively, D is TRBD1 (5 bases). The V gene's germline CDR1 is SGHAT and CDR2 FQNNGV. The ends were cut back, 4 bases at V and 0 bases at J, with 10 bases in the middle. The length of the CDR3 is 15 residues.

The chain is built from TRBV7-2 and TRBJ2-3; D possibly corresponds to TRBD2 (5 bases). The CDR3 runs to 14 residues. From germline, CDR1 is SGHTA and CDR2 FQGNSA. V lost 4 bases, J lost 7 bases, and 15 bases lay in between. In nucleotides, the CDR3 is TGTGCCAGCAGCTCCACGACTACAGAGTATACGCAGTATTTT. Its translation is CASSSTTTEYTQYF.

The J gene is TRBJ2-5, the V gene TRBV5-8; 10 bases line up with TRBD1. Germline CDR1 and CDR2: SGHTS and YDEGEE. V was clipped by 2 bases and J by 5 bases; unmatched bases: 6. This CDR3 spans 15 amino acids. The CDR3 is CASSLRTGGVETQYF. Written as DNA, the CDR3 is TGTGCCAGCAGCTTAAGGACAGGGGGTGTGGAGACCCAGTACTTC.

The chain links TRBV9 to TRBJ2-7; 9 bases align to TRBD1. The germline V gene has CDR1 SGDLS and CDR2 YYNGEE. Germline trimming cut 2 bases from V and 3 bases from J; bases unmatched to any gene: 6. This CDR3 has 15 residues. In nucleotides, the CDR3 is TGTGCCAGCAGCGTCGGGACAGGGCCTTTCTACGAGCAGTACTTC. Its protein is CASSVGTGPFYEQYF.

This clone is labeled as medium-sized. For the CDR3, the DNA is TGTGCCAGCAGCTTAGGGGGAGCGGGAGCAAACACCGGGGAGCTGTTTTTT. This encodes CASSLGGAGANTGELFF. The chain has TRBV7-9 and TRBJ2-2, with 8 bases matching TRBD2. CDR3 length: 17 residues. Unmatched junction bases numbered 6, after V lost 1 base and J lost 2 bases. The germline gives CDR1 SEHNR, CDR2 FQNEAQ (reference sequence).

The sample holds a few counts of this clone. J is TRBJ2-4 and V is TRBV5-5, with D possibly being TRBD1 (5 bases). The germline CDR1 and CDR2 sequences are SGHKS and YYEKEE (reference sequence). There are 17 residues in the CDR3. V lost 4 bases to trimming and J lost 1 base, with 18 bases between them. CDR3 DNA sequence: TGTGCCAGCAGCATACAGGTTTCGGCTGGGGCCAAAAACATTCAGTACTTC. This encodes CASSIQVSAGAKNIQYF. Using reference TRBV5-5 and TRBJ2-4 for the parts outside the CDR3, the full variable domain is DAGVTQSPTHLIKTRGQQVTLRCSPISGHKSVSWYQQVLGQGPQFIFQYYEKEERGRGNFPDRFSARQFPNYSSELNVNALLLGDSALYLCASSIQVSAGAKNIQYFGAGTRLSVL.

The chain is built from TRBV7-6 and TRBJ1-1; D gene ambiguous. The ends were cut back, 5 bases at V and 0 bases at J, with 7 bases in the middle. This CDR3 has 13 amino acids. Germline assignment: CDR1 SGHVS and CDR2 FNYEAQ. The CDR3 here is CASSADLNTEAFF. Here the CDR3 DNA reads TGTGCCAGCAGCGCTGACTTGAACACTGAAGCTTTCTTT. Supplemented by reference TRBV7-6 and TRBJ1-1, the full variable domain reads GAGVSQSPRYKVTKRGQDVALRCDPISGHVSLYWYRQALGQGPEFLTYFNYEAQQDKSGLPNDRFSAERPEGSISTLTIQRTEQRDSAMYRCASSADLNTEAFFGQGTRLTVV.

This chain links TRBV5-1 with TRBJ1-2; 10 nucleotides agree with TRBD1. V lost 2 bases, J lost 8 bases, and 6 bases stayed unmatched. CDR1 is SGHRS, CDR2 YFSETQ, per germline. The CDR3 extends over 14 amino acids. CDR3 sequence (DNA): TGCGCCAGCAGCTTAGGGACAGGGGTTGGAGGCTACACCTTC. Translating it yields CASSLGTGVGGYTF.